This TCR beta chain was sequenced during a study of blood T cell repertoires in COVID-19. The wider study: COVID-19 samples from acute and convalescent phases originated in the United States, Italy and Spain.

The protocol was immunoSEQ multiplex PCR, while the TCRdb copy is restricted to in-frame clones and leaves out a portion. The data show roughly 140,000 clones, more than 65% seen once. V shed 3 bases, J shed 5 bases, and the junction held 6 bases outside the gene matches. The CDR3 length is 15 residues. Germline V CDR1 and CDR2: SGDLS, YYNGEE. The sequence came from a human donor in a cohort sampled during active COVID-19. The chain carries TRBV9 and TRBJ2-5; 11 bases line up with TRBD1. Sequenced sample: peripheral blood. For the CDR3, the DNA is TGTGCCAGCAGCGCCGGACAGGGGGCTGGGGAGACCCAGTACTTC. Amino acid sequence: CASSAGQGAGETQYF.